A selection of T cell receptor beta chains follows, all from one sample in a study of a mutant IDH1 vaccine in newly diagnosed glioma. These receptors have no identified antigens. Data came from immunoSEQ multiplex PCR; TCRdb stores just in-frame clones and leaves some out. Of tens of thousands of clones listed, 65% to 80% are singletons. The sample in question was PBMCs, obtained from a glioma patient whose treatment included an IDH1 peptide vaccine. Every receptor here comes from a man aged 40-49 years with glioma. The CDR3 runs from the conserved cysteine through the conserved F or W. The order of the fields is V gene, J gene, clone size, D gene, CDR3 DNA, CDR3 protein. A D gene is named only where the DNA matches it firmly. The size field is filled for only some rows; it gives once, few, many or a size class.

V gene: TRBV27; J gene: TRBJ2-1; clone size: few; D gene: TRBD1; CDR3 DNA: TGTGCCAGCAGCCGGGACAGGGGCATATGGAATGAGCAGTTCTTC; CDR3 protein: CASSRDRGIWNEQFF
V gene: TRBV11-2; J gene: TRBJ1-5; clone size: NA; D gene: TRBD1; CDR3 DNA: TGTGCCAGCAGCGCGACAGGGTCCAGCAATCAGCCCCAGCATTTT; CDR3 protein: CASSATGSSNQPQHF
V gene: TRBV7-8; J gene: TRBJ2-5; clone size: NA; D gene: NA; CDR3 DNA: TGTGCCAGCAGCACGGGGGCTAGCGGCGAGCAAGAGACCCAGTACTTC; CDR3 protein: CASSTGASGEQETQYF
V gene: TRBV9; J gene: TRBJ2-7; clone size: NA; D gene: NA; CDR3 DNA: TGTGCCAGCAGCGGGGAATACGAGCAGTACTTC; CDR3 protein: CASSGEYEQYF
V gene: TRBV27; J gene: TRBJ1-1; clone size: NA; D gene: TRBD1; CDR3 DNA: TGTGCCAGCAGTTTAGGCGGGACAGGGAGGTACGGCACTGAAGCTTTCTTT; CDR3 protein: CASSLGGTGRYGTEAFF
V gene: TRBV11-2; J gene: TRBJ2-3; clone size: NA; D gene: NA; CDR3 DNA: TGTGCCAGCAGCTTTTTGACAGATACGCAGTATTTT; CDR3 protein: CASSFLTDTQYF
V gene: TRBV7-9; J gene: TRBJ2-7; clone size: NA; D gene: TRBD2; CDR3 DNA: TGTGCCAGCATCTGGACTAGCGGGAGGAGACGCAACGAGCAGTACTTC; CDR3 protein: CASIWTSGRRRNEQYF
V gene: TRBV7-9; J gene: TRBJ2-2; clone size: NA; D gene: TRBD1; CDR3 DNA: TGTGCCAGCAGCTTAGGACAGGGGGCTACCGGGGAGCTGTTTTTT; CDR3 protein: CASSLGQGATGELFF
V gene: TRBV5-8; J gene: TRBJ2-1; clone size: NA; D gene: NA; CDR3 DNA: TGTGCCAGCAGCTTGGGGGCAGCCCGGGTGGATGAGCAGTTCTTC; CDR3 protein: CASSLGAARVDEQFF
V gene: TRBV6-6; J gene: TRBJ1-2; clone size: NA; D gene: TRBD1; CDR3 DNA: TGTGCCAGCAGTCCCAGGGGGGTGGACTATGGCTACACCTTC; CDR3 protein: CASSPRGVDYGYTF
V gene: TRBV19; J gene: TRBJ1-2; clone size: NA; D gene: TRBD1; CDR3 DNA: TGTGCCAGTAGTATTCTGGCAGGGGGTTATGGCTACACCTTC; CDR3 protein: CASSILAGGYGYTF
V gene: TRBV5-1; J gene: TRBJ2-5; clone size: NA; D gene: NA; CDR3 DNA: TGCGCCAGCAGCCCCGGAAACACTGGAGAGACCCAGTACTTC; CDR3 protein: CASSPGNTGETQYF
V gene: TRBV19; J gene: TRBJ2-7; clone size: NA; D gene: NA; CDR3 DNA: TGTGCCAGTAGTAGCGGTATAGACTACGAGCAGTACTTC; CDR3 protein: CASSSGIDYEQYF
V gene: TRBV7-6; J gene: TRBJ1-1; clone size: few; D gene: NA; CDR3 DNA: TGTGCCAGCAGCTTAATGGTTCCTGGCGGCCACATCCCTGAAGCTTTCTTT; CDR3 protein: CASSLMVPGGHIPEAFF
V gene: TRBV9; J gene: TRBJ2-1; clone size: NA; D gene: NA; CDR3 DNA: TGTGCCAGCAGCGTAGGAGGGTCTACATACAATGAGCAGTTCTTC; CDR3 protein: CASSVGGSTYNEQFF
V gene: TRBV7-2; J gene: TRBJ2-1; clone size: NA; D gene: TRBD2; CDR3 DNA: TGTGCCAGCAGCTCTCCCGGGGCTAGCGGGAGTGATGAGCAGTTCTTC; CDR3 protein: CASSSPGASGSDEQFF
V gene: TRBV4-1; J gene: TRBJ2-1; clone size: NA; D gene: NA; CDR3 DNA: TGCGCCAGCAGCCAAGCGAGCCGCTACAATGAGCAGTTCTTC; CDR3 protein: CASSQASRYNEQFF
V gene: TRBV28; J gene: TRBJ1-1; clone size: NA; D gene: TRBD1; CDR3 DNA: TGTGCCAGCAGTTTAGGGACAGCGAACACTGAAGCTTTCTTT; CDR3 protein: CASSLGTANTEAFF
V gene: TRBV7-2; J gene: TRBJ2-1; clone size: medium-sized; D gene: TRBD2; CDR3 DNA: TGTGCCAGCAGCCCCCGTCGGGGCGGGAGTGGGAATGAGCAGTTCTTC; CDR3 protein: CASSPRRGGSGNEQFF
V gene: TRBV5-6; J gene: TRBJ1-3; clone size: NA; D gene: NA; CDR3 DNA: TGTGCCAGCACCAAAAAGGCTGCCGGAAACACCATATATTTT; CDR3 protein: CASTKKAAGNTIYF
V gene: TRBV19; J gene: TRBJ1-1; clone size: NA; D gene: NA; CDR3 DNA: TGTGCCAGTAGTATGAGCAGGGCGGCTGAAGCTTTCTTT; CDR3 protein: CASSMSRAAEAFF
V gene: TRBV19; J gene: TRBJ2-5; clone size: NA; D gene: NA; CDR3 DNA: TGTGCCAGTAGTATTGAAGGTCGGGAGACCCAGTACTTC; CDR3 protein: CASSIEGRETQYF
V gene: TRBV11-3; J gene: TRBJ1-1; clone size: NA; D gene: NA; CDR3 DNA: TGTGCCAGCAGCTCCGAGGGGATGTGGGGAATGAACACTGAAGCTTTCTTT; CDR3 protein: CASSSEGMWGMNTEAFF
V gene: TRBV19; J gene: TRBJ1-5; clone size: few; D gene: NA; CDR3 DNA: TGTGCCAGTAGTACCCTAACAGGGAATGTGGGCAATCAGCCCCAGCATTTT; CDR3 protein: CASSTLTGNVGNQPQHF
V gene: TRBV19; J gene: TRBJ2-4; clone size: NA; D gene: TRBD1; CDR3 DNA: TGTGCCAGTAGTATAGAGGCAGGGGGCCGAGTATTTGGCAAAAACATTCAGTACTTC; CDR3 protein: CASSIEAGGRVFGKNIQYF
V gene: TRBV28; J gene: TRBJ1-2; clone size: few; D gene: NA; CDR3 DNA: TGTGCCAGCAGTTTATTTGGCGGGATGGCGGGATCTGACGGCTATGGCTACACCTTC; CDR3 protein: CASSLFGGMAGSDGYGYTF
V gene: TRBV2; J gene: TRBJ1-5; clone size: few; D gene: TRBD1; CDR3 DNA: TGTGCCAGCAGCGAATTGGGACAGGTTGGGCAGCCCCAGCATTTT; CDR3 protein: CASSELGQVGQPQHF
V gene: TRBV7-2; J gene: TRBJ1-5; clone size: NA; D gene: NA; CDR3 DNA: TGTGCCAGCAGCGTTCAGGGGAATCAGCCCCAGCATTTT; CDR3 protein: CASSVQGNQPQHF